This TCR beta chain comes out of a study of TIL therapy for anti-PD-1-resistant metastatic lung cancer. Overall study context: Most patients had lung adenocarcinoma; several tumors were EGFR-mutant, two ALK-rearranged; half smoked currently or formerly. Tumors carried a median 1.5 non-synonymous mutations per megabase.

Noted time point: pre-treatment sample, taken before nivolumab and TIL therapy. The immunoSEQ assay was v3. Measured with immunoSEQ multiplex PCR; TCRdb has only the in-frame clones, and not every one. The table records about 60,000 clones, roughly 84% of them present only once. This CDR3 is 16 amino acids long. Losses at the gene ends were 1 base for V and 3 bases for J; bases not matched to a gene: 7. Germline-derived CDR1 and CDR2 are LGHNA and YNFKEQ. The chain links TRBV4-2 to TRBJ2-7, with 9 nucleotides matching TRBD2. The sequences come from blood, collected at baseline. This clonotype was sampled from a person aged 25 to 85 with non-small cell lung cancer. CDR3 loop: CASSQAGGGGFYEQYF. CDR3 DNA sequence: TGTGCCAGCAGCCAAGCCGGCGGGGGGGGATTCTACGAGCAGTACTTC.